This T cell receptor (beta chain) is from a study of T cells in Graves' hyperthyroidism and ophthalmopathy. On the basis of clinical symptoms, serum thyroxine and TRAb, thyroid ultrasound and orbital computed tomography, diagnoses were made. Amplification yielded TCR beta CDR3 regions, with RNA transcripts as the source. The HTBI primer set served for first-round RT-PCR of the TCR CDR3. From the multiplex PCR reads, TCRdb called clonotypes with MiXCR, one entry per CDR3 protein. The repertoire consists of fewer than 700,000 distinct CDR3 sequences, with 15% to 20% occurring once and the leading ten covering 15% to 20%. The CDR3 spans 15 residues. With 6 bases removed from V and 4 bases from J, the gap between germline ends came to 15 bases. Germline V CDR1 and CDR2: MDHEN, SYDVKM. As regards this clonotype: A read error may explain this, as a much larger clone is one base away. This likely comes from a read error, as the CDR3 has no conserved phenylalanine or tryptophan at its end.

The source of this sequence is a woman aged 18 to 35 with Graves' ophthalmopathy. Sequencing used blood. V is TRBV28 and J is TRBJ2-2; perhaps TRBD2 as D (6 bases). CDR3 loop: CASSLVGGGTGELFL. CDR3 coding DNA: TGTGCCAGCAGCTTAGTGGGAGGTGGCACCGGGGAGCTGTTTCTT.